This T cell receptor (beta chain) derives from a study of shared clonotypes between healthy human individuals. Repertoires were generated with immunoSEQ multiplex PCR, while TCRdb's copy carries only in-frame clones and drops some. Of about 820,000 clones in the sample, 80% to 95% were seen once. Naive CD8 cells lacked CD45RO, underwent positive selection for CCR7 and left out terminally differentiated effector memory CD45RA+ cells. Among the donors, all were Caucasian adults who lived in Nashville, Tennessee. The V and J ends lost 4 bases and 4 bases respectively, with 10 bases between them. Germline V gene sequence: CDR1 MDHEN, CDR2 SYDVKM. The length of the CDR3 is 13 residues. A word on this clone: Its target is not known.

Findings and limits, study-wide: Sharing across four donors was highest in naive CD4 (around 5%) and lowest in memory CD8 (roughly 0.4%). Non-shared clonotypes displayed generation probabilities falling below those of clonotypes present in all four donors. In the sorted subsets, rarefaction showed sequencing was incomplete despite large depth.

This TCR derives from a man aged 25-45 years in good health. The J gene is TRBJ1-2, the V gene TRBV28; D unresolved. The specimen was naive CD8+ T cells sorted from blood. For the CDR3, the DNA is TGTGCCAGCAGTTCTCTGGTCGTCTATGGCTACACCTTC. Protein sequence: CASSSLVVYGYTF.